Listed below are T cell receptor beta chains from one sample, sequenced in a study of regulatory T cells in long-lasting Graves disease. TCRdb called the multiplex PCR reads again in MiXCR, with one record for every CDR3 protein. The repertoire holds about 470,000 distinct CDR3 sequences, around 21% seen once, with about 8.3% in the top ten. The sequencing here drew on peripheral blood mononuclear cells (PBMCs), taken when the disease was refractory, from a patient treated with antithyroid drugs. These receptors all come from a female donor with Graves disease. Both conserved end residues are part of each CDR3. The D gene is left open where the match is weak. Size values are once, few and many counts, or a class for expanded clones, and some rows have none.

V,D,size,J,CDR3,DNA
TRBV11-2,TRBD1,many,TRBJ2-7,CASSLQGVYEQYF,TGTGCCAGCAGCTTGCAGGGGGTGTACGAGCAGTACTTC
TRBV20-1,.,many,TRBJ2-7,CSPNQGVGITYEQYF,TGCAGTCCTAACCAAGGAGTGGGAATAACCTACGAGCAGTACTTC
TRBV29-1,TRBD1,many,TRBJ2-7,CSVEEWDRGGIEQYF,TGCAGCGTCGAAGAGTGGGACAGGGGGGGGATCGAGCAGTACTTC
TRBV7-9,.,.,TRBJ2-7,CASSSGTLEQYF,TGTGCCAGCAGCTCAGGGACACTTGAGCAGTACTTC
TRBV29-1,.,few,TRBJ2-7,CSVEQTGKGSYEQYF,TGCAGCGTTGAGCAAACAGGGAAAGGATCCTACGAGCAGTACTTC
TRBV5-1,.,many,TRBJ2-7,CASRSPYELRDEQYF,TGCGCCAGCAGATCCCCTTACGAGCTCAGGGACGAGCAGTACTTC
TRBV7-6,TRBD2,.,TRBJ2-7,CASKGLEGEQYF,TGTGCCAGCAAGGGACTAGAAGGCGAGCAGTACTTC
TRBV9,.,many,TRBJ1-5,CASSVGQWFDDQPQHF,TGTGCCAGCAGCGTAGGTCAGTGGTTCGATGATCAGCCCCAGCATTTT
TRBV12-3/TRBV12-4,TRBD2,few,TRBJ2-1,CASSFLAAGAYNEQFF,TGTGCCAGCAGCTTCCTTGCAGCGGGAGCCTACAATGAGCAGTTCTTC
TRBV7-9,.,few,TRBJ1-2,CASSFGRGRGYTF,TGTGCCAGCAGCTTCGGTCGAGGCCGCGGCTACACCTTC
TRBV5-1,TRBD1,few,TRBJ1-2,CASSPRQGPSPNYGYTF,TGCGCCAGCAGCCCAAGACAGGGGCCCTCCCCTAACTATGGCTACACCTTC
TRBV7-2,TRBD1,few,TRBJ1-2,CASSLQGAEGYTF,TGTGCCAGCAGCTTACAGGGGGCCGAGGGCTACACCTTC
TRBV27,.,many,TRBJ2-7,CASSFLGEVQYF,TGTGCCAGCAGCTTCTTGGGAGAAGTGCAGTACTTC
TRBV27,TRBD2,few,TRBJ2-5,CASSSSGLGAQETQYF,TGTGCCAGCAGTTCATCGGGACTAGGGGCCCAAGAGACCCAGTACTTC
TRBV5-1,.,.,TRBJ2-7,CASSLVQGPFNEQYF,TGCGCCAGCAGCTTGGTTCAGGGACCATTCAACGAGCAGTACTTC
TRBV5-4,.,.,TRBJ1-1,CASSSDRQPNTEAFF,TGTGCCAGCAGTTCAGATCGACAGCCAAACACTGAAGCTTTCTTT
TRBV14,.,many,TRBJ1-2,CASSQANGAGYTF,TGTGCCAGCAGCCAAGCGAACGGGGCTGGCTACACCTTC
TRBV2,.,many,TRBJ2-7,CASKPDRGLGSYEQYF,TGTGCCAGCAAGCCCGACCGGGGGTTGGGATCCTACGAGCAGTACTTC
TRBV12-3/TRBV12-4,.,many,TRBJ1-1,CASRGGHTEAFF,TGTGCCAGCAGAGGGGGGCATACTGAAGCTTTCTTT
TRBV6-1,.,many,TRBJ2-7,CASSEAPTGAYEQYF,TGTGCCAGCAGTGAAGCGCCGACAGGAGCCTACGAGCAGTACTTC
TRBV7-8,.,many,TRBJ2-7,CASSLDREILWEQYF,TGTGCCAGCAGCTTAGACAGGGAGATCCTCTGGGAGCAGTACTTC
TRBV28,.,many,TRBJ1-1,CASSLIPRMNTEAFF,TGTGCCAGCAGCCTCATCCCCCGAATGAACACTGAAGCTTTCTTT
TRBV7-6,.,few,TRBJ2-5,CASSPTPARGETQYF,TGTGCCAGCAGCCCCACCCCGGCACGGGGGGAGACCCAGTACTTC
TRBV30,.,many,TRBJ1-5,CAWSSLGSSNQPQHF,TGTGCCTGGAGTTCCCTGGGTAGTAGCAATCAGCCCCAGCATTTT
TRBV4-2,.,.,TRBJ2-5,CASSQGAWETQYF,TGTGCCAGCAGCCAAGGCGCATGGGAGACCCAGTACTTC
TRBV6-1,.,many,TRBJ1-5,CASSPLGGTNQPQHF,TGTGCCAGCAGCCCTTTGGGGGGCACCAATCAGCCCCAGCATTTT
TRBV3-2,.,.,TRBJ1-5,CASSQDWVLQGRTNQPQHF,TGTGCCAGCAGCCAAGATTGGGTTTTACAGGGACGTACGAATCAGCCCCAGCATTTT
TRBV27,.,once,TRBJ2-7,CASSPTEAYEQYF,TGTGCCAGCAGTCCAACAGAAGCCTACGAGCAGTACTTC
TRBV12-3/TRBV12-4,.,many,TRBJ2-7,CASSLRATEQYF,TGTGCCAGCAGTTTACGGGCGACCGAGCAGTACTTC
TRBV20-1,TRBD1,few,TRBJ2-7,CSAQRQGMAYEQYF,TGCAGTGCCCAACGACAGGGTATGGCCTACGAGCAGTACTTC
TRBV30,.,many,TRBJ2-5,CAWSELETQYF,TGTGCCTGGAGTGAGCTTGAGACCCAGTACTTC
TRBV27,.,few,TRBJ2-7,CATQPTADSYEQYF,TGTGCCACCCAACCGACAGCAGACTCCTACGAGCAGTACTTC
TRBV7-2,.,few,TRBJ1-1,CASLQGKVMNTEAFF,TGTGCCAGCCTGCAGGGGAAGGTCATGAACACTGAAGCTTTCTTT
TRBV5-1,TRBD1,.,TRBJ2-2,CASSPGGSITGELFF,TGCGCCAGCAGCCCAGGGGGTTCTATCACCGGGGAGCTGTTTTTT
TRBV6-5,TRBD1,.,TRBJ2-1,CASSSAFKDRGSHEQFF,TGTGCCAGCAGTTCCGCTTTTAAGGACAGGGGGTCCCATGAGCAGTTCTTC
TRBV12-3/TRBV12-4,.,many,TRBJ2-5,CASSAVPAGTDVMETQYF,TGTGCCAGCAGTGCAGTTCCCGCGGGGACTGACGTTATGGAGACCCAGTACTTC
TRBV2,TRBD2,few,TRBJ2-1,CASSLTSPDEQFF,TGTGCCAGCAGCCTGACTAGCCCGGATGAGCAGTTCTTC
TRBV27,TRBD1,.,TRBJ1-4,CASRRGLGNEKLFF,TGTGCCAGCAGGAGGGGGCTAGGTAATGAAAAACTGTTTTTT
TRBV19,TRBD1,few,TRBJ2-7,CASSPPGQGCEQYF,TGTGCCAGTAGTCCCCCAGGACAGGGCTGCGAGCAGTACTTC
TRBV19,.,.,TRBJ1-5,CASSIYQQPQHF,TGTGCCAGTAGTATTTACCAGCAGCCCCAGCATTTT
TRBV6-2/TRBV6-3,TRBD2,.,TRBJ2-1,CATTLGTSGHSYNEQFF,TGTGCCACGACATTGGGGACTAGCGGCCACTCCTACAATGAGCAGTTCTTC
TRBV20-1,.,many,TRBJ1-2,CSATPTDNYGYTF,TGCAGTGCTACCCCCACGGACAACTATGGCTACACCTTC
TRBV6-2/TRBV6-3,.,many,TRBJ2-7,CASSYTAYEQYF,TGTGCCAGCAGTTACACCGCCTACGAGCAGTACTTC
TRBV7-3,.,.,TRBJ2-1,CASSRTYESYNEQFF,TGTGCCAGCAGCCGGACGTACGAATCCTACAATGAGCAGTTCTTC
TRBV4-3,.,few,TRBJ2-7,CASSRALKTYEQYF,TGCGCCAGCAGCAGGGCCCTGAAAACCTACGAGCAGTACTTC
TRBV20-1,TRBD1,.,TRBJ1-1,CSARDRGVTEAFF,TGCAGTGCTAGGGACAGGGGGGTCACTGAAGCTTTCTTT
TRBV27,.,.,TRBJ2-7,CASSFGDTPGYEQYF,TGTGCCAGCAGTTTTGGGGACACTCCTGGTTACGAGCAGTACTTC
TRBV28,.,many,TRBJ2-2,CASSSYHPNTGELFF,TGTGCCAGCAGTTCGTACCATCCGAACACCGGGGAGCTGTTTTTT
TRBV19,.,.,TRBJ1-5,CASSIRGPPSNQPQHF,TGTGCCAGTAGTATTCGGGGACCCCCAAGCAATCAGCCCCAGCATTTT
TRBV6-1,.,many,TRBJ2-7,CASSKTPSYEQYF,TGTGCCAGCAGTAAGACTCCATCCTACGAGCAGTACTTC
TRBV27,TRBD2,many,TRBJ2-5,CASSLTTSGRETQYF,TGTGCCAGCAGTTTAACGACTAGCGGGAGAGAGACCCAGTACTTC
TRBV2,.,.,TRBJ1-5,CASGGDSNQPQHF,TGTGCCAGCGGAGGAGATAGCAATCAGCCCCAGCATTTT
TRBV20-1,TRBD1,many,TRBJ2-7,CSAAPGQNTYEQYF,TGCAGTGCTGCCCCGGGACAGAATACCTACGAGCAGTACTTC
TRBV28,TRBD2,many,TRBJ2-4,CASRGGARRNIQYF,TGTGCCAGTCGGGGGGGAGCTAGGAGAAACATTCAGTACTTC